Following are 3 T cell receptor beta chains from one sample sequenced in a study of blood T cell repertoires in COVID-19. TCRdb's copy holds only in-frame clones and misses some; the assay was immunoSEQ multiplex PCR. The sample has approximately 100,000 clones, about 85% seen once; the top ten hold over 2%. The sequencing sample was made of peripheral blood. The receptors derive from a human donor in a cohort sampled during active COVID-19.

This chain uses TRBV5-1 with TRBJ1-1, with a weak D call TRBD1 (6 bases). CDR1 and CDR2 (germline): SGHRS, YFSETQ. Between the trimmed V and J ends, which lost 5 bases and 0 bases, there was a span of 14 bases. CDR3 length equals 15 residues. Written as DNA, the CDR3 is TGCGCCAGCAGACCGAGCACAGGGATGAACACTGAAGCTTTCTTT. Amino acid sequence: CASRPSTGMNTEAFF. Full variable domain (outside the CDR3, taken from reference TRBV5-1 and TRBJ1-1): KAGVTQTPRYLIKTRGQQVTLSCSPISGHRSVSWYQQTPGQGLQFLFEYFSETQRNKGNFPGRFSGRQFSNSRSEMNVSTLELGDSALYLCASRPSTGMNTEAFFGQGTRLTVV.

The rearrangement links TRBV9 to TRBJ2-7, with 10 bases that match TRBD2. CDR3 length equals 14 residues. The germline V gene has CDR1 SGDLS and CDR2 YYNGEE. Germline trimming cut 2 bases from V and 7 bases from J; bases unmatched to any gene: 6. The CDR3 DNA reads as TGTGCCAGCAGCGTCAGCGGGGGGGCGGGTGAGCAGTACTTC. It yields the protein CASSVSGGAGEQYF.

The chain links TRBV12-5 to TRBJ1-2, with D unresolved. V shed 1 base and J shed 8 bases, with 11 bases lying between them. Looked up from germline, CDR1 is LGHNT and CDR2 is FRNRAP. The CDR3 has 13 amino acids. The DNA of the CDR3 is TGTGCTAGTGGTTTGGGGCCCACCCCGGGCTACACCTTC. This translates into CASGLGPTPGYTF.